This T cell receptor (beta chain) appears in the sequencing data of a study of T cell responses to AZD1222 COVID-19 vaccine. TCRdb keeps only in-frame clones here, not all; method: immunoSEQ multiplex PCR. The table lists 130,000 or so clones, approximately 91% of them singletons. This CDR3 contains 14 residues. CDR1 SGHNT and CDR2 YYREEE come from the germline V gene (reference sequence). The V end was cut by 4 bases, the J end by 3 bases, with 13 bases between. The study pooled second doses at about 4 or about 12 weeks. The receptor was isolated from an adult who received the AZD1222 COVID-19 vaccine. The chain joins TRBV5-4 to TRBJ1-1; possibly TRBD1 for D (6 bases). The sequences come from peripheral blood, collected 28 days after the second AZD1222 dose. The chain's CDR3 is CASSTPTGYTEAFF. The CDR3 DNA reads TGTGCCAGCAGCACCCCTACAGGGTACACTGAAGCTTTCTTT.